These 10 T cell receptor beta chains were all obtained from the same sample, sequenced in a study of blood T cells in healthy people across ages. Alongside a J-beta primer mix, a sample-barcoded 5' primer served in a second PCR lasting 7 to 11 cycles. TCRdb analysed the 5' RACE reads with MiXCR anew, one entry per CDR3 protein. Altogether some 1.7 million distinct CDR3 sequences are present, over 25% being singletons, with the ten largest covering about 8%. The source material was blood. The receptors derive from a woman in her twenties or thirties in good health.

This clonotype appeared many times. The junction differs from germline at one of its ends, possibly a read error. V and J are TRBV5-1 and TRBJ2-5, with D hard to call. Germline V CDR1 and CDR2: SGHRS, YFSETQ. The CDR3 loop spans 11 amino acids. CDR3 nucleotide sequence: TGTGCCAGCAGCTTTGAAGAGACCCAGTACTTC. This translates into CASSFEETQYF.

Of note for this clonotype: A single base separates this from a much larger clone, so it may be a read error. The CDR3 DNA reads as TGCAGCGTTGAGTACTCCTACAGTGAGCAGTTCTTC. Protein sequence: CSVEYSYSEQFF. The chain couples TRBV29-1 to TRBJ2-1; D uncertain. The CDR3 length is 12 residues. From germline, CDR1 is SQVTM and CDR2 ANQGSEA.

V is TRBV18 and J is TRBJ1-4; 7 bases map to TRBD1. Germline CDR1 is KGHSH and CDR2 is LQKENI. V trimming: 3 bases; J trimming: 4 bases; junction bases outside the gene matches: 8. This CDR3 has 16 amino acids. The CDR3 coding sequence is TGTGCCAGCTCACCTGGGACAGCCGGACTTAATGAAAAACTGTTTTTT. This gives the protein CASSPGTAGLNEKLFF.

The chain recombines TRBV20-1 with TRBJ2-3, with D uncertain. Germline CDR1 and CDR2: DFQATT and SNEGSKA (reference sequence). With 4 bases removed from V and 7 bases from J, the gap between germline ends came to 18 bases. The CDR3 length is 14 residues. CDR3 DNA sequence: TGCAGTGCTAAACGGGCCCGCATCGAGAATACGCAGTATTTT. This codes for CSAKRARIENTQYF.

The genes are TRBV4-2 and TRBJ1-1; no reliable D call. This CDR3 comprises 12 residues. The germline V and J ends were trimmed by 4 bases and 7 bases, with 10 bases remaining between them. Per the germline V gene, CDR1 is LGHNA and CDR2 is YNFKEQ. The CDR3 is CASSPRLGEAFF. The CDR3 DNA reads TGTGCCAGCAGCCCCAGGTTGGGTGAAGCTTTCTTT.

The chain carries TRBV20-1 and TRBJ2-1, with 16 bases aligning to TRBD2. Germline assignment: CDR1 DFQATT and CDR2 SNEGSKA (reference sequence). This CDR3 contains 15 residues. V lost 7 bases to trimming and J lost 4 bases; unmatched junction nucleotides: 4. In DNA form, the CDR3 reads TGCAGTGGCGGGACTAGCGGGGGGGGATACAATGAGCAGTTCTTC. It is translated as CSGGTSGGGYNEQFF.

J is TRBJ1-5 and V is TRBV28; the D is unclear. Trimming removed 8 bases from V and 7 bases from J, with 18 bases in between. Germline loops: CDR1 MDHEN, CDR2 SYDVKM. This CDR3 contains 14 residues. CDR3 region: CASRVAAGGQPQHF. The CDR3 DNA sequence: TGTGCCAGCCGAGTGGCGGCAGGCGGCCAGCCCCAGCATTTT.

This clonotype was seen just once. The DNA of the CDR3 is TGTGCCAGCAGCCGGACTTCAGAAGGAAACACCATATATTTT. This translates into CASSRTSEGNTIYF. J is TRBJ1-3 and V is TRBV7-9, with unresolved D. V lost 5 bases and J lost 4, with 12 bases in between. CDR1 SEHNR and CDR2 FQNEAQ come from the germline V gene (reference sequence). CDR3 length: 14 residues.

This chain uses TRBV12-3 or TRBV12-4 with TRBJ2-3; possibly TRBD1 for D (5 bases). Between the trimmed V and J ends, which lost 6 bases and 0 bases, there was a span of 10 bases. The CDR3 has 14 residues. The CDR3 nucleotides read TGTGCCAGCAGACGGACACAGAGCACAGATACGCAGTATTTT. It translates to CASRRTQSTDTQYF.

This clonotype was detected many times. The V and J genes are TRBV20-1 and TRBJ2-7; 13 bases map to TRBD2. With 6 bases clipped from V and 0 bases from J, the junction kept 8 bases outside the gene matches. Germline V gene lookup returns CDR1 DFQATT and CDR2 SNEGSKA (reference sequence). The CDR3 extends over 16 amino acids. This chain's CDR3 is CSARTSGSPNSYEQYF. The CDR3 coding sequence is TGCAGTGCGCGGACTAGCGGGAGCCCTAACTCCTACGAGCAGTACTTC.